The 11 T cell receptor beta chains in this list originate from one sample, sequenced in a study of T cell responses to AZD1222 COVID-19 vaccine. Clones were sequenced by immunoSEQ multiplex PCR, and TCRdb holds only the in-frame ones, with some missing. The sample includes some 150,000 clones, less than 90% of them seen just once. The material sequenced was peripheral blood, taken after recovery from COVID-19. The origin of the receptors is an adult who had recovered from COVID-19.

The V call is TRBV4-1, the J call TRBJ1-2; D gene uncertain. This CDR3 has 16 residues. From germline, CDR1 is MGHRA and CDR2 YSYEKL. V was pared by 4 bases and J by 6 bases, with 21 bases between. CDR3: CASSPRHIQPSDGYTF. The CDR3 nucleotides read TGCGCCAGCAGCCCTCGACATATCCAGCCGAGCGATGGCTACACCTTC.

V gene TRBV3-1 (or the pseudogene TRBV3-2) combines with J gene TRBJ2-3; a possible D gene is TRBD2 (6 bases). Trimming cost V 6 bases and J 2 bases, with 15 bases left between them. The CDR3 is 15 residues long. CDR1 is LGHDT and CDR2 is YNNKEL in the germline V gene (reference sequence). The CDR3 DNA follows: TGTGCCAGCAGTGGGACTTCACACTACACAGATACGCAGTATTTT. Protein product: CASSGTSHYTDTQYF.

This clone was recorded only once. This chain links TRBV7-2 with TRBJ2-5; D is unclear. Trimming shortened V by 6 bases and J by 2 bases, and 16 bases separated the two germline ends. This CDR3 contains 15 residues. Germline assignment: CDR1 SGHTA and CDR2 FQGNSA. This CDR3 is CASSLFGALQETQYF. CDR3 DNA: TGTGCCAGCAGTCTCTTTGGCGCGTTGCAAGAGACCCAGTACTTC.

The V gene is TRBV28, the J gene TRBJ2-1; D is uncertain. The V gene lost 6 bases and the J gene lost 1 base, with 13 bases spanning the gap. CDR1 and CDR2 from the germline V gene are MDHEN and SYDVKM. CDR3 length equals 15 residues. The CDR3 reads CASSLSRSSYNEQFF. DNA for the CDR3: TGTGCCAGCAGCCTTAGCCGGAGTTCCTACAATGAGCAGTTCTTC.

The rearrangement uses TRBV4-3 and TRBJ2-7, with TRBD1 matching 7 bases. The J segment lost 4 bases and the V segment lost 2 bases, leaving 11 bases of the junction unmatched. Germline V gene lookup returns CDR1 LGHNA and CDR2 YSLEER. CDR3 length: 16 residues. CDR3 in amino acids: CASSQRSGQIFYEQYF. CDR3 coding DNA: TGCGCCAGCAGCCAACGGTCGGGACAGATCTTTTACGAGCAGTACTTC.

The chain combines TRBV6-5 with TRBJ2-3; 7 nucleotides match TRBD1. Losses at the gene ends were 0 bases for V and 4 bases for J; bases not matched to a gene: 7. CDR1 and CDR2 from the germline V gene are MNHEY and SVGAGI. The CDR3 runs 16 residues. CDR3 residues: CASSYSRAGGPDTQYF. CDR3 bases: TGTGCCAGCAGTTACTCCAGGGCAGGGGGACCAGATACGCAGTATTTT.

A single count supports this clone. This chain links TRBV7-3 with TRBJ1-6; D perhaps matches TRBD1 (5 bases). The CDR3 length is 15 residues. Per germline, CDR1 SGHTA and CDR2 FQGTGA. Deletions cut 0 bases from V and 4 bases from J, with 7 bases between. The chain's CDR3 is CASSLTGLYNSPLHF. The CDR3 nucleotides read TGTGCCAGCAGCTTAACGGGACTTTATAATTCACCCCTCCACTTT.

V is TRBV7-3 and J is TRBJ2-2, with 7 bases that match TRBD2. Germline CDR1 reads SGHTA; CDR2 reads FQGTGA. V lost 5 bases, J lost 3 bases, and 6 bases stayed unmatched. The CDR3 contains 15 residues. CDR3: CASSREREHTGELFF. The CDR3 DNA is TGTGCCAGCAGCCGTGAGCGGGAACACACCGGGGAGCTGTTTTTT.

This clone was observed a single time. The chain couples TRBV6-5 to TRBJ2-1, with D perhaps matching TRBD1 or TRBD2 (5 bases each). V was trimmed by 9 bases and J by 9 bases, leaving 18 bases between them. Germline values: CDR1 MNHEY, CDR2 SVGAGI. CDR3 length: 13 amino acids. The CDR3 nucleotides read TGTGCCAGTTCCGGGACCAGAGCAGTTGAGCAGTTCTTC. This sequence encodes CASSGTRAVEQFF.

The rearrangement links TRBV19 to TRBJ1-3; D is uncertain. The germline gives CDR1 LNHDA, CDR2 SQIVND (reference sequence). V was clipped by 5 bases and J by 3 bases, with 20 bases between them. The CDR3 contains 17 residues. CDR3 bases: TGTGCCAGTAGTCCCGGGGTGGGCCCGAGTTATGGAAACACCATATATTTT. It codes for CASSPGVGPSYGNTIYF.

This clone has just one count. The gene calls are TRBV3-1 (or the pseudogene TRBV3-2) and TRBJ1-1; D is ambiguous. Between the trimmed V and J ends, which lost 1 base and 7 bases, there was a span of 7 bases. The CDR3 runs 12 residues. Germline-derived CDR1 and CDR2 are LGHDT and YNNKEL (reference sequence). CDR3 in amino acids: CASSQVEGEAFF. The CDR3 DNA reads as TGTGCCAGCAGCCAAGTTGAGGGTGAAGCTTTCTTT.